This TCR beta chain comes out of a study of OX40 agonist ivuxolimab in advanced cancers. The study's findings and limits: More expanded clones were found, on average, in CD8+ than in CD4+ T cells.

Only in-frame clones appear in the TCRdb table, and some are missing; sequencing was by immunoSEQ multiplex PCR. This sample has 45,000 to 55,000 clones; about 86% occur once, and the top ten carry approximately 1.6%. Comment on this clone: Its specificity is unknown.

V was clipped by 5 bases and J by 2 bases; unmatched bases: 5. This CDR3 comprises 15 residues. CDR1 and CDR2 from the germline V gene are LNHDA and SQIVND (reference sequence). The source was CD4+ or CD8+ T cells sorted from blood, collected in a trial of the OX40 agonist ivuxolimab. The chain joins TRBV19 to TRBJ2-7; TRBD1 matches at 11 bases. This sequence was found in an adult with an advanced solid tumor such as melanoma, head and neck, liver or kidney cancer. The CDR3 DNA sequence: TGTGCCAGTAGTTCCGGGGGACAGGGGGCCTACGAGCAGTACTTC. It codes for CASSSGGQGAYEQYF.